This is a list of T cell receptor beta chains from one sample in a study of T-cell reconstitution after alpha-beta-depleted transplantation in children. TCRdb passed the PCR reads through MiXCR, listing each CDR3 protein once. Among roughly 400,000 distinct CDR3 sequences, approximately 41% were seen once, and the ten largest hold 25% to 30%. The starting material was PBMCs, obtained before TCRalphabeta/CD19-depleted stem cell transplant. The source of these receptors is a girl aged 2-9 years with aplastic anemia, due to receive a stem cell transplant. Each CDR3 is given with its conserved first and last residue. The order of the fields is clone size, D gene, J gene, V gene, CDR3 DNA, CDR3 protein. The D gene is left open where the match is weak. Rows give clone size only sometimes, using once, few, many, or a class for an expanded clone.

>-|-|TRBJ2-2|TRBV12-3/TRBV12-4
TGTGCCAGCGTGATGGGGCAGGGGAACACCGGGGAGCTGTTTTTT
CASVMGQGNTGELFF
>many|-|TRBJ1-5|TRBV7-2
TGTGCCAGCAGCTGGCCCCGGGGGCCAGGGGACGGCAATCAGCCCCAGCATTTT
CASSWPRGPGDGNQPQHF
>many|-|TRBJ2-2|TRBV5-5
TGTGCCAGCAGCTTGGCCAAGGGGGGCACCGGGGAGCTGTTTTTT
CASSLAKGGTGELFF
>many|TRBD2|TRBJ2-7|TRBV5-1
TGCGCCAGCAGCTTGGCCGCTAGCGGGAACGGTCGGCCCTACGAGCAGTACTTC
CASSLAASGNGRPYEQYF
>-|TRBD1|TRBJ2-7|TRBV29-1
TGTAGCGTTTACGGACAGGGGGCCCACGAGCAGTACTTC
CSVYGQGAHEQYF
>many|TRBD2|TRBJ2-2|TRBV5-1
TGCGCCAGCAGCCCACTAGCGGAGGGGGCCGGGGAGCTGTTTTTT
CASSPLAEGAGELFF
>-|TRBD2|TRBJ2-1|TRBV7-3
TGTGCCAGCAGCTTACGGGCGGGGGGGGGATTAAATCACCAGTTCTTC
CASSLRAGGGLNHQFF
>-|-|TRBJ2-1|TRBV6-4
TGTGCCAGCAGTGACCCCGAGCAAGGAGCTCCTTACAATGAGCAGTTCTTC
CASSDPEQGAPYNEQFF
>few|-|TRBJ2-1|TRBV20-1
TGCAGTGCTAGAGAGACAACGGTCTACAATGAGCAGTTCTTC
CSARETTVYNEQFF
>few|TRBD1|TRBJ2-1|TRBV24-1
TGTGCCACCAGTGGTCTCGGGGGACAGGGGTTCTACAATGAGCAGTTCTTC
CATSGLGGQGFYNEQFF
>many|-|TRBJ2-7|TRBV5-5
TGTGCCAGCAGCTTAGTTGTCCTGAGCTCCTACGAGCAGTACTTC
CASSLVVLSSYEQYF
>-|-|TRBJ2-7|TRBV5-1
TGCGCCAGCAGCTTGGACCTTTATTCCGAGCAGTACTTC
CASSLDLYSEQYF
>-|-|TRBJ2-3|TRBV30
TGTGCCTGGGGGGCCCGGTCAGATACGCAGTATTTT
CAWGARSDTQYF
>-|-|TRBJ2-3|TRBV27
TGTGCCAGCAGTCCGGCGGTTGGCGCCTGGGCAGATACGCAGTATTTT
CASSPAVGAWADTQYF
>many|-|TRBJ2-1|TRBV12-3/TRBV12-4
TGTGCCAGCAGTTCGACAGGATCCTACAATGAGCAGTTCTTC
CASSSTGSYNEQFF
>-|-|TRBJ2-7|TRBV12-3/TRBV12-4
TGTGCCAGCAGTTTCCATGGGGCCGAGCAGTACTTC
CASSFHGAEQYF
>-|TRBD2|TRBJ2-5|TRBV6-2/TRBV6-3
TGTGCCAGCGGTTACTTGACTAGCGGATTGAAAACCCAGTACTTC
CASGYLTSGLKTQYF
>few|-|TRBJ1-2|TRBV5-1
TGCGCCAGCTTGACACAGGGCGGCTATGGCTACACCTTC
CASLTQGGYGYTF
>-|-|TRBJ2-7|TRBV7-9
TGTGCCAGCAGCTTGGCCGAATACGGGCAGTACTTC
CASSLAEYGQYF
>-|-|TRBJ2-3|TRBV5-1
TGCGCCAGCAGCTTGGTTTATGGAGGACAACCTAGCACAGATACGCAGTATTTT
CASSLVYGGQPSTDTQYF
>once|TRBD2|TRBJ2-5|TRBV20-1
TGCAGTGCTAGCCGAGCGGGAAAACAAGAGACCCAGTACTTC
CSASRAGKQETQYF
>many|TRBD1|TRBJ2-7|TRBV5-5
TGTGCCAGCAGCCCGTGGGACAGGGGATTAGACGAGCAGTACTTC
CASSPWDRGLDEQYF
>-|-|TRBJ1-3|TRBV5-1
TGCGCCAGCAGCTTGGATCAGTCCTCTGGAAACACCATATATTTT
CASSLDQSSGNTIYF
>-|TRBD2|TRBJ2-1|TRBV5-1
TGCGCCAGCACCCCGGGAGGCAATGAGCAGTTCTTC
CASTPGGNEQFF
>-|TRBD2|TRBJ2-1|TRBV20-1
TGCAGTGCTAAAGGCGGCGGGAGTAACTACAATGAGCAGTTCTTC
CSAKGGGSNYNEQFF